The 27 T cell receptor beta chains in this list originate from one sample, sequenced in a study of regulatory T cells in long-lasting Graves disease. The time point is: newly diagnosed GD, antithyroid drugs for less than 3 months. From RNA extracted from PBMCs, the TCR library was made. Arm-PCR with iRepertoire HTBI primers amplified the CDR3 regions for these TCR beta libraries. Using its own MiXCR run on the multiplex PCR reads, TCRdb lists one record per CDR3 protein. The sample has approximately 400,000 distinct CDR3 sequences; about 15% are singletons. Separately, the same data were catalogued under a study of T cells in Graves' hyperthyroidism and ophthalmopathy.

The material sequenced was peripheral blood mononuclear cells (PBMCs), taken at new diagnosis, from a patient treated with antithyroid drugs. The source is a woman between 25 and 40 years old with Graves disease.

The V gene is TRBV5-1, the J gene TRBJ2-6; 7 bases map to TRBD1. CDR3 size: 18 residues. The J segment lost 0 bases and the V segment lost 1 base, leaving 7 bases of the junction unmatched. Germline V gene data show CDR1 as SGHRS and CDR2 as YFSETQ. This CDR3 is CASSLTGQTTSGANVLTF. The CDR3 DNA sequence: TGCGCCAGCAGCTTGACGGGACAGACAACCTCTGGGGCCAACGTCCTGACTTTC.

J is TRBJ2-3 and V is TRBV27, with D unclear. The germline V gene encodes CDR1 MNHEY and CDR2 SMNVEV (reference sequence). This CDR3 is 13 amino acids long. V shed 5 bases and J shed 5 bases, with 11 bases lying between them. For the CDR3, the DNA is TGTGCCAGCAGTCCCATTAAGGGAGATACGCAGTATTTT. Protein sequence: CASSPIKGDTQYF.

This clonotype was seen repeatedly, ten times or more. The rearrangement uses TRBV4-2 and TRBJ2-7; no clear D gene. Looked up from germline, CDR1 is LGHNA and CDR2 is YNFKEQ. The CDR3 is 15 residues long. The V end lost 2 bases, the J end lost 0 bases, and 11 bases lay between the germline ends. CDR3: CASSQTRTISYEQYF. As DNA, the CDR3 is TGTGCCAGCAGCCAAACGCGGACGATCTCCTACGAGCAGTACTTC.

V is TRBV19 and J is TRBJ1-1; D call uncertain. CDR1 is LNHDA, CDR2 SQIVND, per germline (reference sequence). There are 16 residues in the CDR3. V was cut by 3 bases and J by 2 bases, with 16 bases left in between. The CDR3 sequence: CASSMKSHEGNTEAFF. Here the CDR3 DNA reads TGTGCCAGTAGTATGAAAAGTCATGAGGGAAACACTGAAGCTTTCTTT.

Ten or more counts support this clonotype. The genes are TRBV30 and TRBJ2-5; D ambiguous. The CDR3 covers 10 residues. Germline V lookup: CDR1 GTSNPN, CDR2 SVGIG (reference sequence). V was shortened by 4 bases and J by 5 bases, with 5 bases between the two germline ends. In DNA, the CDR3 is TGTGCCTGGAATTCGGAGACCCAGTACTTC. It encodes CAWNSETQYF.

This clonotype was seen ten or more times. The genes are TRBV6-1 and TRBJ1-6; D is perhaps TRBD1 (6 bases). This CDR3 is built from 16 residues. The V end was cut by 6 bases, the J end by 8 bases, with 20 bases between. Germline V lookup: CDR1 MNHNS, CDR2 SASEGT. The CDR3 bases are TGTGCCAGCAGCGCGAGGACAGTCCAGGGCGATTCACCCCTCCACTTT. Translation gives CASSARTVQGDSPLHF.

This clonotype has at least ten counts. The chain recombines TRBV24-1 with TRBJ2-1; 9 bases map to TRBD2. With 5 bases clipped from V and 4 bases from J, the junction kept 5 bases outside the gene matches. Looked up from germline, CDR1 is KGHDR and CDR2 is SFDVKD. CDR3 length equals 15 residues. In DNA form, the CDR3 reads TGTGCCACCAGTGTGACGACTAGCGGATACAATGAGCAGTTCTTC. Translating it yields CATSVTTSGYNEQFF.

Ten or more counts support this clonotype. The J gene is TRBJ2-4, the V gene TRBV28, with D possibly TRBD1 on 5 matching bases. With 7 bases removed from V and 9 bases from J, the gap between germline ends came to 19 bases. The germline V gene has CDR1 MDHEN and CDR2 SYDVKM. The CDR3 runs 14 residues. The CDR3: CASTPWTRGTIQYF. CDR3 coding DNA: TGTGCCAGCACCCCGTGGACAAGGGGTACCATTCAGTACTTC.

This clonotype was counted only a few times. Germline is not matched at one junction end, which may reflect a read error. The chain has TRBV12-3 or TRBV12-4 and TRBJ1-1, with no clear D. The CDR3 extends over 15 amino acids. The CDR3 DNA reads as TGTGCCAGCAGTCCCCCGGTCGGGTGGAACGCTGAAGCTTTCTTT. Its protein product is CASSPPVGWNAEAFF.

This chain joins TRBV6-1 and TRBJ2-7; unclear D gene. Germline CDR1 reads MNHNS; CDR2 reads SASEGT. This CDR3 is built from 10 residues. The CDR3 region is CAGGGYEQYF. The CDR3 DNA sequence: TGTGCGGGTGGCGGCTACGAGCAGTACTTC.

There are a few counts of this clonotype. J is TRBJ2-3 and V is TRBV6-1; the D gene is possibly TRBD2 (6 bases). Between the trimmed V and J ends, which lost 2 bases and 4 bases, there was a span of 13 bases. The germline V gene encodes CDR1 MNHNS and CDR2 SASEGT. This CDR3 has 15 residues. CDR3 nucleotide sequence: TGTGCCAGCAGTGAACGCGTACTAGCCTCAGATACGCAGTATTTT. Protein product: CASSERVLASDTQYF.

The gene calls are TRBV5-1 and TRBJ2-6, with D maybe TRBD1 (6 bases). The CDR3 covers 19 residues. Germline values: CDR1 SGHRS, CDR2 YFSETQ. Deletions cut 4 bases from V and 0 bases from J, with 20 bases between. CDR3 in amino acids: CASSPGSRTAYSGANVLTF. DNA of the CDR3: TGCGCCAGCAGCCCGGGGTCCCGGACAGCCTACTCTGGGGCCAACGTCCTGACTTTC.

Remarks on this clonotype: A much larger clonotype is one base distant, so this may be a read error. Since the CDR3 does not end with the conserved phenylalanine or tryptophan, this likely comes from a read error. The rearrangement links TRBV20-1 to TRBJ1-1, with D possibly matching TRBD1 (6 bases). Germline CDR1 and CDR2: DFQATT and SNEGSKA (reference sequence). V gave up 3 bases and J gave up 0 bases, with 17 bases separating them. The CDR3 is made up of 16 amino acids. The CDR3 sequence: CSASDWGRGMNTEAFS. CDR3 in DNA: TGCAGTGCTAGCGATTGGGGAAGGGGGATGAACACTGAAGCTTTCTCT.

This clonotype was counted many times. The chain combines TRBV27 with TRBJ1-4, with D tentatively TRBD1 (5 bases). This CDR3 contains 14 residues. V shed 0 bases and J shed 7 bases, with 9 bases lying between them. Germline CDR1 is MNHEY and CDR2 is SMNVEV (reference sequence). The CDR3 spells CASSLSGVGEKLFF. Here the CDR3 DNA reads TGTGCCAGCAGTTTATCGGGGGTCGGTGAAAAACTGTTTTTT.

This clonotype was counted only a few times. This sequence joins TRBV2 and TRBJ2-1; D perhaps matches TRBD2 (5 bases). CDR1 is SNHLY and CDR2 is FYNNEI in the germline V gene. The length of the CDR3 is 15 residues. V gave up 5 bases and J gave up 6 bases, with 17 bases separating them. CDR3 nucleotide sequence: TGTGCCAGCAGTCCCGACTATTATGAGCGCAATGAGCAGTTCTTC. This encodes CASSPDYYERNEQFF.

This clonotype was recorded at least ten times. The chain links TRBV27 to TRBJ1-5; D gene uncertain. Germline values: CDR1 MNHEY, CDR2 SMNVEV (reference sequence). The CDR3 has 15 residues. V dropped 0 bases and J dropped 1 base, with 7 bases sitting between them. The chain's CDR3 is CASSLSTESNQPQHF. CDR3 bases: TGTGCCAGCAGTTTATCAACAGAAAGCAATCAGCCCCAGCATTTT.

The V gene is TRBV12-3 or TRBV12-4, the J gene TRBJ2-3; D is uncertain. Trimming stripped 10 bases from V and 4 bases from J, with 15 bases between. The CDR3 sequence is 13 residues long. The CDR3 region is CATQFSNADTQYF. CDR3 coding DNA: TGTGCCACCCAGTTTAGTAATGCAGATACGCAGTATTTT.

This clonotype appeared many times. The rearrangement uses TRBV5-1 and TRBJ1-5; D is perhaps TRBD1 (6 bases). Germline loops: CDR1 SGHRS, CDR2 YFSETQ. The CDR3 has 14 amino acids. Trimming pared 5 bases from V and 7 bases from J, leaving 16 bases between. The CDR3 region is CASSKGGVGQPQHF. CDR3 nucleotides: TGCGCCAGCAGTAAAGGGGGAGTAGGACAGCCCCAGCATTTT.

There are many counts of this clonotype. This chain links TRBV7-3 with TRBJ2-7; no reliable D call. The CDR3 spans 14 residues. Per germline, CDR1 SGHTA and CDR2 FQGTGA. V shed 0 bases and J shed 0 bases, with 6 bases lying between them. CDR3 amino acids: CASSLTPGSYEQYF. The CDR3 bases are TGTGCCAGCAGCTTAACCCCGGGCTCCTACGAGCAGTACTTC.

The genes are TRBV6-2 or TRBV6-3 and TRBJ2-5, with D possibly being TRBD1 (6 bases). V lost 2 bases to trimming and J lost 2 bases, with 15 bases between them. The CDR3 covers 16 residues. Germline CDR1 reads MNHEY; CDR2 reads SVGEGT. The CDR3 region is CASSYVRLTGQETQYF. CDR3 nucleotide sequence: TGTGCCAGCAGTTACGTTAGGTTAACAGGGCAAGAGACCCAGTACTTC.

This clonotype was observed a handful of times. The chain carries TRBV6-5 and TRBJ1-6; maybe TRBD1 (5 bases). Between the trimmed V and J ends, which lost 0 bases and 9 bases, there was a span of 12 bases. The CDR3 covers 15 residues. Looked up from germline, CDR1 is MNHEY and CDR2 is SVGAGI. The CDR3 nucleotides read TGTGCCAGCAGTTACTCGGATCGGGGCCCTTCACCCCTCCACTTT. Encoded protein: CASSYSDRGPSPLHF.

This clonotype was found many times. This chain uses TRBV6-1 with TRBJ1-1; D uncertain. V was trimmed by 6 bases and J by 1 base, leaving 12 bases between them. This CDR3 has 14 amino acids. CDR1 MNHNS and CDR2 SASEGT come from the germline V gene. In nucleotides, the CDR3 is TGTGCCAGCAGCGACTCCCTTGGGAACACTGAAGCTTTCTTT. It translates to CASSDSLGNTEAFF.

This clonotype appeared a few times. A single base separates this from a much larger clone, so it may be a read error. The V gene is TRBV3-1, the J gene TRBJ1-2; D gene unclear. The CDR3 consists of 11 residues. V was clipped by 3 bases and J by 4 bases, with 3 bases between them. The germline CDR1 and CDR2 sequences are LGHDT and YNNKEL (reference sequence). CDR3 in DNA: TGTGCCAGCAGCCATAGCTATGGCTACACCTTC. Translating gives CASSHSYGYTF.

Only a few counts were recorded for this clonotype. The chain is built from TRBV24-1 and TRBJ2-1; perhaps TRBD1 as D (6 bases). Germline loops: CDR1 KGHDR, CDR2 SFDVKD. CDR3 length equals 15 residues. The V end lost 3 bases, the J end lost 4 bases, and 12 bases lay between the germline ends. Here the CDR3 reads CATSDQDSLYNEQFF. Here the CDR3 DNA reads TGTGCCACCAGTGATCAGGACAGTTTGTACAATGAGCAGTTCTTC.

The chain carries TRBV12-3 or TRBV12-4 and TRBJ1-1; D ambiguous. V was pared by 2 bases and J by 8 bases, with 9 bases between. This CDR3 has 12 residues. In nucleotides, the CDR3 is TGTGCCAGCAGTTTAAACGGGCTAGAAGCTTTCTTT. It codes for CASSLNGLEAFF.

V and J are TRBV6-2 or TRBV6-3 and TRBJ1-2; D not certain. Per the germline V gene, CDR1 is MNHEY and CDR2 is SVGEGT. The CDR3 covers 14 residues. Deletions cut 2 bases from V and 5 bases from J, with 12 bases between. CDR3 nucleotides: TGTGCCAGCAGTTACGAAATGTCACGATATGGCTACACCTTC. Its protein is CASSYEMSRYGYTF.

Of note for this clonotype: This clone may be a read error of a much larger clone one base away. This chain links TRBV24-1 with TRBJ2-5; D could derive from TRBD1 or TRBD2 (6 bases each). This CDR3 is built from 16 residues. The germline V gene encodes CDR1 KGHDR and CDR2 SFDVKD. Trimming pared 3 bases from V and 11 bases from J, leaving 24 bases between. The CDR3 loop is CATSDEGGLGLGEQYF. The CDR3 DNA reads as TGTGCCACCAGTGATGAGGGGGGATTAGGTCTTGGTGAGCAGTACTTC.